The rows below give T cell receptor beta chains drawn from one sample of a study of T cell repertoires in cytomegalovirus infection. No antigen is known for these receptors. TCRdb passed the reads through MiXCR, listing each CDR3 protein once. This repertoire shows a few hundred thousand distinct CDR3 sequences, around 20% found once; its top ten account for 15% to 20%. The source material was cultured PBMCs, sampled from culture after CMV antigen stimulation. All receptors come from a human donor in good health (CMV status not recorded). Some clones in this sample may be carry-over from other donors' samples. Both conserved end residues are trimmed from each CDR3. The order of the fields is J gene, CDR3 length, clone size, V gene, CDR3 protein. Part of the rows lack a size; the others show once, few, many or a class for expanded clones.

J gene: TRBJ1-5
CDR3 length: 13
clone size: few
V gene: TRBV19
CDR3 protein: ASSILGEGNQPQH

J gene: TRBJ1-2
CDR3 length: 13
clone size: -
V gene: TRBV7-9
CDR3 protein: ASSVGQGQVYGYT

J gene: TRBJ2-1
CDR3 length: 13
clone size: many
V gene: TRBV5-4
CDR3 protein: ASSQSALRGGEQF

J gene: TRBJ1-3
CDR3 length: 10
clone size: -
V gene: TRBV12-3/TRBV12-4
CDR3 protein: ASSLMSDTIY

J gene: TRBJ2-1
CDR3 length: 14
clone size: -
V gene: TRBV11-3
CDR3 protein: ASSLGGGLSYNEQF

J gene: TRBJ2-3
CDR3 length: 15
clone size: many
V gene: TRBV7-2
CDR3 protein: ASSLSGGRTSTDTQY

J gene: TRBJ2-4
CDR3 length: 11
clone size: -
V gene: TRBV20-1
CDR3 protein: SANGVAKNIQY

J gene: TRBJ2-5
CDR3 length: 14
clone size: -
V gene: TRBV24-1
CDR3 protein: ATSDLGPGQIETQY

J gene: TRBJ2-7
CDR3 length: 12
clone size: -
V gene: TRBV5-1
CDR3 protein: ASSSVPSGTEQY

J gene: TRBJ1-2
CDR3 length: 11
clone size: many
V gene: TRBV7-2
CDR3 protein: ASSGGRNYGYT

J gene: TRBJ1-2
CDR3 length: 13
clone size: many
V gene: TRBV7-2
CDR3 protein: ASSLVAGVDYGYT

J gene: TRBJ2-5
CDR3 length: 9
clone size: few
V gene: TRBV7-8
CDR3 protein: ASNKGETQY

J gene: TRBJ2-1
CDR3 length: 14
clone size: once
V gene: TRBV7-6
CDR3 protein: ASSPRAGSPYNEQF

J gene: TRBJ2-3
CDR3 length: 13
clone size: -
V gene: TRBV12-3/TRBV12-4
CDR3 protein: ASSLASSGTDTQY

J gene: TRBJ2-7
CDR3 length: 12
clone size: few
V gene: TRBV4-3
CDR3 protein: ASSQGLISYEQY

J gene: TRBJ2-3
CDR3 length: 14
clone size: few
V gene: TRBV20-1
CDR3 protein: SATPLDASSTDTQY

J gene: TRBJ2-2
CDR3 length: 14
clone size: -
V gene: TRBV2
CDR3 protein: ASSDRDPRYTGELF

J gene: TRBJ2-1
CDR3 length: 12
clone size: few
V gene: TRBV20-1
CDR3 protein: SAIAMVRDSRPF

J gene: TRBJ1-5
CDR3 length: 14
clone size: many
V gene: TRBV7-7
CDR3 protein: ASSLEGSGCDQPQH

J gene: TRBJ2-1
CDR3 length: 16
clone size: few
V gene: TRBV7-2
CDR3 protein: ASSQTNTAGGNYNEQF

J gene: TRBJ2-1
CDR3 length: 13
clone size: -
V gene: TRBV12-3/TRBV12-4
CDR3 protein: ASGPAGGPGNEQF

J gene: TRBJ2-2
CDR3 length: 14
clone size: few
V gene: TRBV10-2
CDR3 protein: ASSEISGRGTGELF

J gene: TRBJ2-2
CDR3 length: 13
clone size: many
V gene: TRBV7-8
CDR3 protein: ASSYDTPNTGELF

J gene: TRBJ2-1
CDR3 length: 9
clone size: -
V gene: TRBV20-1
CDR3 protein: SRTSGGEQF

J gene: TRBJ2-5
CDR3 length: 10
clone size: -
V gene: TRBV12-3/TRBV12-4
CDR3 protein: ASSRTGGAQY

J gene: TRBJ1-1
CDR3 length: 12
clone size: many
V gene: TRBV7-2
CDR3 protein: ASSSRWMNTEAF

J gene: TRBJ2-3
CDR3 length: 13
clone size: -
V gene: TRBV6-2/TRBV6-3
CDR3 protein: ASSPWTGGTDTQY

J gene: TRBJ2-3
CDR3 length: 15
clone size: few
V gene: TRBV19
CDR3 protein: ASSQLPSGRITDTQY

J gene: TRBJ2-7
CDR3 length: 12
clone size: -
V gene: TRBV7-9
CDR3 protein: ASSLAGTTYEQY

J gene: TRBJ1-5
CDR3 length: 12
clone size: -
V gene: TRBV12-3/TRBV12-4
CDR3 protein: ASGAPNSNQPQH

J gene: TRBJ1-1
CDR3 length: 12
clone size: few
V gene: TRBV12-3/TRBV12-4
CDR3 protein: ASSRGWGNTEAF

J gene: TRBJ2-3
CDR3 length: 11
clone size: few
V gene: TRBV28
CDR3 protein: ASSLYGTDTQY

J gene: TRBJ2-7
CDR3 length: 12
clone size: -
V gene: TRBV25-1
CDR3 protein: ASSDPGTSYEQY

J gene: TRBJ1-2
CDR3 length: 13
clone size: few
V gene: TRBV7-2
CDR3 protein: ASTQTGPTNYGYT

J gene: TRBJ2-5
CDR3 length: 13
clone size: many
V gene: TRBV7-2
CDR3 protein: ASSLSAGEGETQY

J gene: TRBJ2-2
CDR3 length: 14
clone size: many
V gene: TRBV7-2
CDR3 protein: ASSLYRGKHTGELF

J gene: TRBJ2-1
CDR3 length: 13
clone size: -
V gene: TRBV24-1
CDR3 protein: ATSEAGLLDNEQF

J gene: TRBJ2-1
CDR3 length: 15
clone size: -
V gene: TRBV6-2/TRBV6-3
CDR3 protein: ASSQPGTLEGPSVQF

J gene: TRBJ2-5
CDR3 length: 12
clone size: few
V gene: TRBV20-1
CDR3 protein: SANPSAISETQY

J gene: TRBJ1-1
CDR3 length: 13
clone size: -
V gene: TRBV2
CDR3 protein: ASSEGQGRGSEAF

J gene: TRBJ1-2
CDR3 length: 13
clone size: many
V gene: TRBV7-2
CDR3 protein: ASSFWGTGVYGYT

J gene: TRBJ2-1
CDR3 length: 11
clone size: few
V gene: TRBV19
CDR3 protein: ASSIEHFDEQF

J gene: TRBJ2-1
CDR3 length: 14
clone size: -
V gene: TRBV7-9
CDR3 protein: ASSPSTGGPYNEQF

J gene: TRBJ1-1
CDR3 length: 14
clone size: -
V gene: TRBV28
CDR3 protein: ASSPTPGQMNTEAF

J gene: TRBJ2-7
CDR3 length: 12
clone size: -
V gene: TRBV6-2/TRBV6-3
CDR3 protein: ASSYPGDSYEQY

J gene: TRBJ2-1
CDR3 length: 17
clone size: -
V gene: TRBV14
CDR3 protein: ASSKGGLAGEIRRTGQF

J gene: TRBJ2-5
CDR3 length: 13
clone size: many
V gene: TRBV7-6
CDR3 protein: ASTLGGGRQETQY

J gene: TRBJ1-3
CDR3 length: 12
clone size: many
V gene: TRBV2
CDR3 protein: ASNRERSGNTIY

J gene: TRBJ2-3
CDR3 length: 11
clone size: many
V gene: TRBV7-2
CDR3 protein: ASRLGATDTQY

J gene: TRBJ1-1
CDR3 length: 14
clone size: few
V gene: TRBV7-9
CDR3 protein: ASRPRTGGAAGISF

J gene: TRBJ2-1
CDR3 length: 12
clone size: -
V gene: TRBV15
CDR3 protein: ATSRDGGNNEQF

J gene: TRBJ2-3
CDR3 length: 10
clone size: -
V gene: TRBV28
CDR3 protein: ASRANTDTQY

J gene: TRBJ1-2
CDR3 length: 12
clone size: few
V gene: TRBV18
CDR3 protein: ASSPPTRYYGYT

J gene: TRBJ2-3
CDR3 length: 11
clone size: -
V gene: TRBV29-1
CDR3 protein: SGGGGITDTQY

J gene: TRBJ2-7
CDR3 length: 14
clone size: few
V gene: TRBV27
CDR3 protein: ASSPKFRDSVGEQY

J gene: TRBJ1-1
CDR3 length: 12
clone size: few
V gene: TRBV7-2
CDR3 protein: ASSFDRASAEAF

J gene: TRBJ1-5
CDR3 length: 13
clone size: -
V gene: TRBV28
CDR3 protein: ASSFSAASNQPQH

J gene: TRBJ2-3
CDR3 length: 13
clone size: many
V gene: TRBV7-2
CDR3 protein: ASSRLAGGPDTQY

J gene: TRBJ2-5
CDR3 length: 14
clone size: -
V gene: TRBV7-8
CDR3 protein: ASSLKTDPKWETQY

J gene: TRBJ2-1
CDR3 length: 13
clone size: many
V gene: TRBV18
CDR3 protein: ASSPGSSSYNEQF